Each of the 9 T cell receptor beta chains below was sequenced from the same sample in a study of blood T cell repertoires in COVID-19. Clones were sequenced by immunoSEQ multiplex PCR, and TCRdb holds only the in-frame ones, with some missing. Here the sample spans some 260,000 clones, around 89% being singletons. Sample: PBMCs or T cells enriched from blood (not recorded which). The origin of the receptors is a man between 35 and 55 years old who had recovered from COVID-19.

This chain connects TRBV28 to TRBJ2-1; TRBD2 aligns across 13 bases. This CDR3 has 15 residues. Germline V CDR1 and CDR2: MDHEN, SYDVKM. After removal of 6 bases from V and 6 bases from J, the junction contained 5 bases not matched to a gene. CDR3 coding DNA: TGTGCCAGCAGAGGGACTAGCGGGACCCTCAATGAGCAGTTCTTC. Its translation is CASRGTSGTLNEQFF.

V is TRBV5-4 and J is TRBJ1-2; D remains ambiguous. Trimming shortened V by 4 bases and J by 4 bases, and 23 bases separated the two germline ends. The CDR3 is 17 residues long. Germline V CDR1 and CDR2: SGHNT, YYREEE (reference sequence). Here the CDR3 DNA reads TGTGCCAGCAGCCGGGGAGGGCGGTCTCTGACACTCTATGGCTACACCTTC. Translated, it gives CASSRGGRSLTLYGYTF.

This sequence joins TRBV7-3 and TRBJ1-1; no definite D call. Germline V gene lookup returns CDR1 SGHTA and CDR2 FQGTGA. The CDR3 contains 15 residues. Deletions cut 5 bases from V and 2 bases from J, with 15 bases between. CDR3 sequence (DNA): TGTGCCAGCAGCCAATCGGCGGGGTACAACACTGAAGCTTTCTTT. Encoded protein: CASSQSAGYNTEAFF. The full variable domain, completed using reference TRBV7-3 and TRBJ1-1, is GAGVSQTPSNKVTEKGKYVELRCDPISGHTALYWYRQSLGQGPEFLIYFQGTGAADDSGLPNDRFFAVRPEGSVSTLKIQRTERGDSAVYLCASSQSAGYNTEAFFGQGTRLTVV.

The chain employs TRBV11-2 and TRBJ2-6; a possible D gene is TRBD1 (6 bases). V lost 1 base to trimming and J lost 0 bases, with 16 bases between them. Germline CDR1 reads SGHAT; CDR2 reads FQNNGV. This CDR3 spans 19 amino acids. The CDR3 loop is CASSLGTGPLSSGANVLTF. DNA for the CDR3: TGTGCCAGCAGCTTAGGTACAGGGCCCCTCAGCTCTGGGGCCAACGTCCTGACTTTC.

This sequence joins TRBV28 and TRBJ2-7, with TRBD2 as a possible D gene (6 bases). The length of the CDR3 is 14 residues. Germline V gene data show CDR1 as MDHEN and CDR2 as SYDVKM. The V end was cut by 6 bases, the J end by 0 bases, with 12 bases between. As DNA, the CDR3 is TGTGCCAGCAGGCCCCTAGCGAGCTCCTACGAGCAGTACTTC. Translating gives CASRPLASSYEQYF.

Here the CDR3 reads CASSPLADYNEQFF. For the CDR3, the DNA is TGTGCCAGCAGTCCACTAGCGGACTACAATGAGCAGTTCTTC. The chain couples TRBV6-5 to TRBJ2-1, with 8 nucleotides matching TRBD2. Trimming removed 5 bases from V and 3 bases from J; junction bases left unmatched: 3. CDR1 is MNHEY, CDR2 SVGAGI, per germline. This CDR3 has 14 residues.

This clone is a singleton in its sample. V gene TRBV27 combines with J gene TRBJ1-2; 12 bases map to TRBD1. The CDR3 has 15 amino acids. Germline CDR1 reads MNHEY; CDR2 reads SMNVEV (reference sequence). Germline trimming cut 4 bases from V and 8 bases from J; bases unmatched to any gene: 8. In nucleotides, the CDR3 is TGTGCCAGCAGTTCACCGGGACAGGGGGCGCACGGCTACACCTTC. The encoded protein is CASSSPGQGAHGYTF.

This clone was detected only once. The CDR3 DNA reads TGTGCCAGCAGTGACTCGCCGAGGACTGAAGCTTTCTTT. Translating it yields CASSDSPRTEAFF. The chain uses TRBV6-4 and TRBJ1-1; D ambiguous. CDR1 is MRHNA and CDR2 is SNTAGT in the germline V gene. This CDR3 has 13 residues. The V gene lost 0 bases and the J gene lost 5 bases, with 7 bases spanning the gap.

This clone appeared once. The chain couples TRBV4-1 to TRBJ2-4, with 10 bases identical to TRBD1. Germline CDR1 reads MGHRA; CDR2 reads YSYEKL. J lost 2 bases, V lost 3 bases, and 16 bases had no gene match. CDR3 length: 20 amino acids. The CDR3 protein is CASSQSGYTGTGDTKNIQYF. The CDR3, as DNA: TGCGCCAGCAGCCAGTCGGGTTACACCGGGACAGGGGATACCAAAAACATTCAGTACTTC.